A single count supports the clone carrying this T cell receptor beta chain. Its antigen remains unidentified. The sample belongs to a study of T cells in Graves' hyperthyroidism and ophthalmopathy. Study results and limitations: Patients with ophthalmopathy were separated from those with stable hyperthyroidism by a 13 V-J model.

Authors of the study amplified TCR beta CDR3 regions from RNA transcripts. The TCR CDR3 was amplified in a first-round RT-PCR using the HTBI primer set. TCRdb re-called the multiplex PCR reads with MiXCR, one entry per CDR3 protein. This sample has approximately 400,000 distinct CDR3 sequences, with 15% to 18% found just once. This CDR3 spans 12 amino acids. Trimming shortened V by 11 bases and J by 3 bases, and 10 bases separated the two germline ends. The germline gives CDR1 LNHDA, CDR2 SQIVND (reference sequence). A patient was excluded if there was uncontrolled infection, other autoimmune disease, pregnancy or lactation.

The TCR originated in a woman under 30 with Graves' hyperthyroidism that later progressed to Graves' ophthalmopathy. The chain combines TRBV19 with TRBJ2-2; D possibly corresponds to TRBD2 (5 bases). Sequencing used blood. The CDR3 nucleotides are TGTGCCGCCGGACTGCACACCGGGGAGCTGTTTTTT. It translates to CAAGLHTGELFF.